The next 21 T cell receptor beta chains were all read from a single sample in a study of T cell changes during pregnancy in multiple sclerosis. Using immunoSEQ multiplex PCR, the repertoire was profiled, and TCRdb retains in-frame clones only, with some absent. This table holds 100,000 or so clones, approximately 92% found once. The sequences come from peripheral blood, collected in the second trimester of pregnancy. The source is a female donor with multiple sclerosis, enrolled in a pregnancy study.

The CDR3 region is CASSADWMDTEAFF. CDR3 DNA: TGTGCCAGCAGTGCGGACTGGATGGACACTGAAGCTTTCTTT. V gene TRBV6-5 combines with J gene TRBJ1-1, with D unresolved. Germline CDR1 reads MNHEY; CDR2 reads SVGAGI. The CDR3 consists of 14 residues. The ends were cut back, 5 bases at V and 3 bases at J, with 13 bases in the middle.

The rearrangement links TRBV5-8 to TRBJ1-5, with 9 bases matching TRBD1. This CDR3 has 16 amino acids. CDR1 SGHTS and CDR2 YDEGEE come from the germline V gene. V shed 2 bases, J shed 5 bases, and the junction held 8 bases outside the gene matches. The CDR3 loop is CASSFAGTGLDQPQHF. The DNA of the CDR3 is TGTGCCAGCAGCTTTGCCGGGACAGGGCTCGATCAGCCCCAGCATTTT.

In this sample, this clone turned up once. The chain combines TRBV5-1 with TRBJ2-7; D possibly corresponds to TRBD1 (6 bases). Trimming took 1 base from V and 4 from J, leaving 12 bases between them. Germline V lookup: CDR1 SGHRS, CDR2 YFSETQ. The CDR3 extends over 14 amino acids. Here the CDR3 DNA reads TGCGCCAGCAGCTTGAATTCCAGGGGTTACGAGCAGTACTTC. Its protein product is CASSLNSRGYEQYF.

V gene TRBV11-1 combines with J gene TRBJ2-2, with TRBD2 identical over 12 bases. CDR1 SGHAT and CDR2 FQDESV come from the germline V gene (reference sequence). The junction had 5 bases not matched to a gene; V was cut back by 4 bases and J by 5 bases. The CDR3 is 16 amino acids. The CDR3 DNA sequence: TGTGCCAGCAGCTCCGTGACTAGCGGGGGAACCGGGGAGCTGTTTTTT. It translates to CASSSVTSGGTGELFF.

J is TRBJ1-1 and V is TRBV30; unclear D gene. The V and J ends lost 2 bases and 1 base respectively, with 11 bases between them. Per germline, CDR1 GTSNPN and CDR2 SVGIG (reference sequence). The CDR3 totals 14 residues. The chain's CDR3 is CAWSRLQKNTEAFF. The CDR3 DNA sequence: TGTGCCTGGAGTCGTTTGCAGAAGAACACTGAAGCTTTCTTT.

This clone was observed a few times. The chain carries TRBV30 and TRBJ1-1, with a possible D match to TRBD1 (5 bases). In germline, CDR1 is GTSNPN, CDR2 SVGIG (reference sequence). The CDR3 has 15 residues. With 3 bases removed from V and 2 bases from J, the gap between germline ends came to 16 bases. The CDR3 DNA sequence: TGTGCCTGGAGGCCGGAGGGGAGGAGAAACACTGAAGCTTTCTTT. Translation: CAWRPEGRRNTEAFF.

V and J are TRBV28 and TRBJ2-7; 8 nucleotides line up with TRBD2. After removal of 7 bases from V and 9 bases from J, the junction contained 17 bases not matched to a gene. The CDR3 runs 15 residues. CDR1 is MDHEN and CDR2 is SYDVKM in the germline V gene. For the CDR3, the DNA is TGTGCCAGCAATACGGACTATGGCGGGAGGCCAGGGCAGTACTTC. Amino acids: CASNTDYGGRPGQYF.

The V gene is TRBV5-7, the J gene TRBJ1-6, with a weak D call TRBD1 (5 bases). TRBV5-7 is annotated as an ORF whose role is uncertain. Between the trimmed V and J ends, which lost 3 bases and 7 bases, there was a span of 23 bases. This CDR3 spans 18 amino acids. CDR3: CASSSRPFPRAPNSPLHF. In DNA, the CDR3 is TGTGCCAGCAGCTCACGACCATTTCCCAGGGCCCCGAATTCACCCCTCCACTTT.

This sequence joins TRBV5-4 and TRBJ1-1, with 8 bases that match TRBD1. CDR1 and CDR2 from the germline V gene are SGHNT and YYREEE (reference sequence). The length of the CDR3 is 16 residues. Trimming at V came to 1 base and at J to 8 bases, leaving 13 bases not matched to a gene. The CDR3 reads CASSLLGDRLSLEAFF. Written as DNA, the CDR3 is TGTGCCAGCAGCTTGCTTGGGGACAGGCTGAGTCTCGAAGCTTTCTTT. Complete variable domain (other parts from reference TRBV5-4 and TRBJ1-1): ETGVTQSPTHLIKTRGQQVTLRCSSQSGHNTVSWYQQALGQGPQFIFQYYREEENGRGNFPPRFSGLQFPNYSSELNVNALELDDSALYLCASSLLGDRLSLEAFFGQGTRLTVV.

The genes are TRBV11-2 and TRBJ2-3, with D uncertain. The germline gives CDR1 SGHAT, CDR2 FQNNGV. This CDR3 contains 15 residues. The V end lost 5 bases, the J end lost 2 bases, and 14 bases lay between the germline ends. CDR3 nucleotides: TGTGCCAGCAGCGCTCGTGGGCAGAACACAGATACGCAGTATTTT. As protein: CASSARGQNTDTQYF.

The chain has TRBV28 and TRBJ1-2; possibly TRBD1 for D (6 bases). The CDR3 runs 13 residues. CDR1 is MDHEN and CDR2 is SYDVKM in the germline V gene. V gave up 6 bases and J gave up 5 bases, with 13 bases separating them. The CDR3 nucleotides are TGTGCCAGCAGACACGACAGGCGGTATGGCTACACCTTC. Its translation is CASRHDRRYGYTF.

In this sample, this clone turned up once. CDR3 DNA sequence: TGTGCCAGCAGCCCACCGACTGTTGAAGCTTTCTTT. Encoded protein: CASSPPTVEAFF. The V gene is TRBV7-9, the J gene TRBJ1-1, with D hard to call. Trimming removed 5 bases at V and 7 bases at J, with 11 bases between. This CDR3 has 12 residues. The germline CDR1 and CDR2 sequences are SEHNR and FQNEAQ (reference sequence).

The CDR3 DNA is TGCGCCAGCAGCTCCGGACTAGCGGCTTCCTACGAGCAGTACTTC. It specifies CASSSGLAASYEQYF. The J gene is TRBJ2-7, the V gene TRBV5-1; 10 bases are shared with TRBD2. V shed 3 bases and J 1 base; nucleotides not matched to a gene: 4. The V gene's germline CDR1 is SGHRS and CDR2 YFSETQ. The CDR3 has 15 residues.

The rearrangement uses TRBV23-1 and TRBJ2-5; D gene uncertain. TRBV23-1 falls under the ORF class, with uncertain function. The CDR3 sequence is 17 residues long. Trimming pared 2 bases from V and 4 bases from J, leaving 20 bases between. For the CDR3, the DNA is TGCGCCAGCAGTCAAACTCCTACGGAGTCGGTAGGAGAGACCCAGTACTTC. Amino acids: CASSQTPTESVGETQYF.

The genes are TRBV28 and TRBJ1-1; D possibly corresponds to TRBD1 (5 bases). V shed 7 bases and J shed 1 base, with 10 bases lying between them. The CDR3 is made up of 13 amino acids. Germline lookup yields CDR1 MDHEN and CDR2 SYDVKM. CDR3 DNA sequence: TGTGCCAGCACCAAGGGGTGGAACACTGAAGCTTTCTTT. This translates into CASTKGWNTEAFF. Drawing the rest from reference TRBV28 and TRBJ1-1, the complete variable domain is DVKVTQSSRYLVKRTGEKVFLECVQDMDHENMFWYRQDPGLGLRLIYFSYDVKMKEKGDIPEGYSVSREKKERFSLILESASTNQTSMYLCASTKGWNTEAFFGQGTRLTVV.

This chain's CDR3 is CSVGDGTDHNEQFF. The CDR3 coding sequence is TGCAGCGTTGGAGATGGGACAGATCACAATGAGCAGTTCTTC. This chain uses TRBV29-1 with TRBJ2-1, with 7 bases lining up with TRBD1. J was trimmed by 5 bases and V by 4 bases; bases with no gene match: 8. CDR1 and CDR2 from the germline V gene are SQVTM and ANQGSEA. This CDR3 comprises 14 residues.

The CDR3 DNA reads TGTGCCAGTTACCGGTATGGCTACACCTTC. It codes for CASYRYGYTF. This chain connects TRBV19 to TRBJ1-2; D remains unclear. From germline, CDR1 is LNHDA and CDR2 SQIVND (reference sequence). V lost 8 bases and J lost 5, with 6 bases in between. The CDR3 totals 10 residues.

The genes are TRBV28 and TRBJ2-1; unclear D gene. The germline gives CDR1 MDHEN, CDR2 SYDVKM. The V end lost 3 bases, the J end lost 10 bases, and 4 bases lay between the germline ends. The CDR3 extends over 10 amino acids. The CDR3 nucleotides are TGTGCCAGCAGTTTCAGGGAGCAGTTCTTC. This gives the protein CASSFREQFF.

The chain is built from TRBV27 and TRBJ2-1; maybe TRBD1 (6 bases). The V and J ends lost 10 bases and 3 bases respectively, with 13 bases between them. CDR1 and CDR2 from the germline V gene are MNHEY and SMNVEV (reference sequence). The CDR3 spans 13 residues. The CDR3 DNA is TGTGCCAAACACAGGGTTCACTACAATGAGCAGTTCTTC. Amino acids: CAKHRVHYNEQFF.

CDR3: CASSFRGEVAKNIQYF. The CDR3 region has the DNA TGTGCCAGCAGTTTCCGGGGTGAGGTAGCCAAAAACATTCAGTACTTC. This chain uses TRBV28 with TRBJ2-4; D is possibly TRBD2 (5 bases). Germline V gene lookup returns CDR1 MDHEN and CDR2 SYDVKM. Trimming pared 3 bases from V and 0 bases from J, leaving 12 bases between. This CDR3 has 16 amino acids.

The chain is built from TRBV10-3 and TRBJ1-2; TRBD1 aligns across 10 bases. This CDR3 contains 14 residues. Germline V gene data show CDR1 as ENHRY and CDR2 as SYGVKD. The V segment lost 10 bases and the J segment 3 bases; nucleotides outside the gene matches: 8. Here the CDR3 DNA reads TGTGCCACCAAACGGGACAGGGGTGACTATGGCTACACCTTC. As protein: CATKRDRGDYGYTF.